Below, one TCR beta chain is given with its context. Its cognate antigen is unknown. The source of the sample is a study of cytomegalovirus exposure and HLA in healthy donors. Findings of the study overall: Data from an earlier analysis indicated that most TCR beta V segments were productive either about 87% or about 30% of the time. It was assumed in the presence/absence analyses that sequencing depth was roughly uniform across donors. A later analysis revealed that TCR association rates differed between HLA loci, peaking at DRB1 and bottoming out at HLA-C.

There are 14 residues in the CDR3. Germline loops: CDR1 SGHTA, CDR2 FQGNSA. Unmatched junction bases numbered 1, after V lost 4 bases and J lost 0 bases. The PCR was carried out with 60 Vbeta primers and 13 Jbeta primers. The assay was immunoSEQ multiplex PCR, and TCRdb's table has in-frame clones only and misses some. Seen here are approximately 150,000 clones, approximately 80% observed once, and the top ten hold over 13%. Sequenced sample: PBMCs. This receptor was taken from a woman aged 40-49 years in good health and CMV-seronegative. The V gene is TRBV7-2, the J gene TRBJ2-3; TRBD2 matches at 7 bases. The CDR3 bases are TGTGCCAGCAGCTCGGGACTAAGCACAGATACGCAGTATTTT. Its protein is CASSSGLSTDTQYF.